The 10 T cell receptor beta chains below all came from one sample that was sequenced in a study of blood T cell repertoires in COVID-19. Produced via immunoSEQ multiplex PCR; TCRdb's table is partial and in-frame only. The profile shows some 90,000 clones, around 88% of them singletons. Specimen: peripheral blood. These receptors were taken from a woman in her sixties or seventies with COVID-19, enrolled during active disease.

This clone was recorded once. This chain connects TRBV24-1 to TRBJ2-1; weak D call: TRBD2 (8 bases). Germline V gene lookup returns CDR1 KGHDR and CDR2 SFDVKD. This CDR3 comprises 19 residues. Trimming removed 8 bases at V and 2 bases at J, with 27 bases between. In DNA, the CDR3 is TGTGCCACCACCCCCGGGACAGACCTCCCGGGGGGGCCCTACAATGAGCAGTTCTTC. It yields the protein CATTPGTDLPGGPYNEQFF.

The CDR3 loop is CASSLSGQGRRPQHF. Here the CDR3 DNA reads TGTGCCAGCAGTTTATCCGGACAGGGTAGGCGACCCCAGCATTTT. V and J are TRBV27 and TRBJ1-5; 8 bases fit TRBD1. Trimming cost V 0 bases and J 10 bases; bases outside gene matches: 8. Germline loops: CDR1 MNHEY, CDR2 SMNVEV (reference sequence). The CDR3 has 15 residues.

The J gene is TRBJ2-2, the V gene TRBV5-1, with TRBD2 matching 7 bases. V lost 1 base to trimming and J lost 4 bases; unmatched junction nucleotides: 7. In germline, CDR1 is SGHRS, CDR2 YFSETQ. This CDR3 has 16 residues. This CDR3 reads CASSLNTGTITGELFF. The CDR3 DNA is TGCGCCAGCAGCTTGAACACCGGGACTATCACCGGGGAGCTGTTTTTT.

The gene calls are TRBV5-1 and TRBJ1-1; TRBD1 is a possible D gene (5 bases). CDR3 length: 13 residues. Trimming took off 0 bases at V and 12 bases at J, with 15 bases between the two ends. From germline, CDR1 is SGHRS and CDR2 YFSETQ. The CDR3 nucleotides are TGCGCCAGCAGCTTGGCGGGGACTTATGAGTCTTTCTTT. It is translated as CASSLAGTYESFF.

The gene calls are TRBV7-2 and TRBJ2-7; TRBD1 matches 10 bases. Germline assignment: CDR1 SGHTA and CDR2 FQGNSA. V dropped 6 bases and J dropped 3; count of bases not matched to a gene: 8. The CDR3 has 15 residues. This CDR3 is CASSFSGTGVYEQYF. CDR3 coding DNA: TGTGCCAGCAGTTTCAGCGGGACAGGGGTCTACGAGCAGTACTTC. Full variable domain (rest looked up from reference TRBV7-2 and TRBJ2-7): GAGVSQSPSNKVTEKGKDVELRCDPISGHTALYWYRQSLGQGLEFLIYFQGNSAPDKSGLPSDRFSAERTGGSVSTLTIQRTQQEDSAVYLCASSFSGTGVYEQYFGPGTRLTVT.

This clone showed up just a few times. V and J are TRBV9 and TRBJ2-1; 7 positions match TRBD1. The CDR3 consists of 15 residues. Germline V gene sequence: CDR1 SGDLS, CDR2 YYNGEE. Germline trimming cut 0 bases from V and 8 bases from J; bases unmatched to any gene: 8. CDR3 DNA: TGTGCCAGCAGCGTAGAACAGGGGATTCGTGATGAGCAGTTCTTC. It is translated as CASSVEQGIRDEQFF.

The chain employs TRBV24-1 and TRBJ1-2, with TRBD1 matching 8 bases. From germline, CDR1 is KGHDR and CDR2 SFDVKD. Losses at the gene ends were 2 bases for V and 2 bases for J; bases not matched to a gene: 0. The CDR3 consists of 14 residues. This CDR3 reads CATSDWTGNYGYTF. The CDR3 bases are TGTGCCACCAGTGATTGGACAGGGAACTATGGCTACACCTTC.

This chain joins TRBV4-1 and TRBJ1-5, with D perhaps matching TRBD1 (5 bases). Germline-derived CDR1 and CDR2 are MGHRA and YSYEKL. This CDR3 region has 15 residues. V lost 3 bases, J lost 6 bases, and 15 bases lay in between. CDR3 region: CASSQADRGFQPQHF. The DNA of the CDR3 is TGCGCCAGCAGCCAGGCCGATCGGGGGTTTCAGCCCCAGCATTTT.

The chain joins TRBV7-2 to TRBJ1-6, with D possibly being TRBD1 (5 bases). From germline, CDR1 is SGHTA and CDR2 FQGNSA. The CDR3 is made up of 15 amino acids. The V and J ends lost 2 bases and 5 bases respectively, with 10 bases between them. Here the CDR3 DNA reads TGTGCCAGCAGCTTAAGGTCAGGGAATAATTCACCCCTCCACTTT. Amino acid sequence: CASSLRSGNNSPLHF.

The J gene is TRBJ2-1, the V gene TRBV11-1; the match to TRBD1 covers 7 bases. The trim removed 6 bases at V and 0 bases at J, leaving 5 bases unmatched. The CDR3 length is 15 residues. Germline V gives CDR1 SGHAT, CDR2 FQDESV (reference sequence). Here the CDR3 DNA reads TGTGCCAGCAGGAGACAGGGATACTCCTACAATGAGCAGTTCTTC. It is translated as CASRRQGYSYNEQFF.